Following are 9 T cell receptor beta chains from one sample sequenced in a study of cytomegalovirus exposure and HLA in healthy donors. A multiplex PCR was run with 60 Vbeta primers and 13 Jbeta primers. Repertoires were generated with immunoSEQ multiplex PCR, while TCRdb's copy carries only in-frame clones and drops some. Counted here are 140,000 or so clones, 75% to 90% occurring once; the ten biggest clones make up 2.9%. The sample consisted of PBMCs. Receptor source: a woman between 25 and 40 years old in good health and CMV-seronegative.

This clone is a singleton in its sample. This chain connects TRBV5-4 to TRBJ2-1; 9 bases align to TRBD1. J lost 6 bases, V lost 0 bases, and 1 base had no gene match. The CDR3 has 14 amino acids. From germline, CDR1 is SGHNT and CDR2 YYREEE (reference sequence). The CDR3 DNA reads TGTGCCAGCAGCTTGGGACAGGGGGTCAATGAGCAGTTCTTC. Protein product: CASSLGQGVNEQFF.

The chain links TRBV30 to TRBJ2-3, with unresolved D. Trimming pared 0 bases from V and 1 base from J, leaving 8 bases between. The CDR3 covers 14 residues. In germline, CDR1 is GTSNPN, CDR2 SVGIG (reference sequence). The CDR3 sequence: CAWSVLYGTDTQYF. CDR3 sequence (DNA): TGTGCCTGGAGTGTGCTATACGGCACAGATACGCAGTATTTT.

This clone is a singleton in its sample. The V gene is TRBV19, the J gene TRBJ2-5; 13 bases match TRBD2. The DNA end is a closer match to TRBJ2-7, so the J assignment may be wrong. The length of the CDR3 is 14 residues. CDR1 and CDR2 (germline): LNHDA, SQIVND (reference sequence). Written as DNA, the CDR3 is TGTGCCAGTAGTCCGGGACTAGCGGGGTACGAGCAGTACTTC. Its protein product is CASSPGLAGYEQYF.

V usage is TRBV6-1 and J usage is TRBJ2-5, with D maybe TRBD1 (5 bases). The CDR3 totals 14 residues. With 4 bases removed from V and 2 bases from J, the gap between germline ends came to 11 bases. In germline, CDR1 is MNHNS, CDR2 SASEGT. DNA of the CDR3: TGTGCCAGCAGTGCCCTCAGGGTTCAAGAGACCCAGTACTTC. It translates to CASSALRVQETQYF.

The chain employs TRBV7-6 and TRBJ2-1; D may be TRBD2 (6 bases). The germline CDR1 and CDR2 sequences are SGHVS and FNYEAQ. This CDR3 spans 13 amino acids. The germline V and J ends were trimmed by 5 bases and 4 bases, with 9 bases remaining between them. The CDR3: CASSTGTYNEQFF. The CDR3 DNA sequence: TGTGCCAGCAGCACCGGGACTTACAATGAGCAGTTCTTC. The entire variable domain, with the rest obtained from reference TRBV7-6 and TRBJ2-1, is as follows: GAGVSQSPRYKVTKRGQDVALRCDPISGHVSLYWYRQALGQGPEFLTYFNYEAQQDKSGLPNDRFSAERPEGSISTLTIQRTEQRDSAMYRCASSTGTYNEQFFGPGTRLTVL.

This clone was counted between two and nine times. CDR3 protein: CAAVDLSSYNSPLHF. CDR3 nucleotides: TGTGCCGCGGTAGACCTTAGCTCCTATAATTCACCCCTCCACTTT. The chain uses TRBV5-8 and TRBJ1-6; D call uncertain. This CDR3 spans 15 amino acids. V was shortened by 10 bases and J by 0 bases, with 14 bases between the two germline ends. Germline loops: CDR1 SGHTS, CDR2 YDEGEE.

The chain joins TRBV7-8 to TRBJ1-1, with a weak D call TRBD1 (5 bases). The germline V gene has CDR1 SGHVS and CDR2 FQNEAQ. Trimming left V 7 bases short and J 6 bases short, with 21 bases between. The CDR3 spans 15 residues. The CDR3 coding sequence is TGTGCCAGCACCCTGACCCGGGGGTCTAACGCTGAAGCTTTCTTT. Amino acids: CASTLTRGSNAEAFF.

V usage is TRBV25-1 and J usage is TRBJ2-2; D ambiguous. The CDR3 extends over 12 amino acids. Trimming removed 7 bases at V and 8 bases at J, with 11 bases between. Germline loops: CDR1 MGHDK, CDR2 SYGVNS. The CDR3 is CASNPLGGELFF. For the CDR3, the DNA is TGTGCCAGCAACCCCCTAGGTGGGGAGCTGTTTTTT.

The chain is built from TRBV4-1 and TRBJ1-5; 7 bases are shared with TRBD1. J gave up 9 bases and V 4 bases, and 6 bases lay outside the gene matches. The CDR3 is 13 residues long. The germline gives CDR1 MGHRA, CDR2 YSYEKL. The CDR3 sequence: CASSRTGFTPQHF. CDR3 DNA: TGCGCCAGCAGCCGGACAGGCTTTACGCCCCAGCATTTT.